This TCR beta chain was sequenced in a study of blood T cell repertoires in COVID-19. Study overall: Acute and convalescent COVID-19 samples came from the United States, Italy and Spain. Sources were T cells, B-cell-depleted T cells, or PBMCs; the material itself was cDNA or gDNA.

Per the original methods: Scientists estimated how many nucleated cells there were by amplifying reference gene primers. Assay used: immunoSEQ multiplex PCR; TCRdb lists only in-frame clones, some missing. D and trimming come from the DNA, and the V and J calls and clone size come from that table. This sample carries roughly 53,000 clones, roughly 90% of them seen once, and the ten largest clones take 2.5% to 3%. The CDR3 length is 16 residues. Germline loops: CDR1 SGDLS, CDR2 YYNGEE. V dropped 0 bases and J dropped 5; count of bases not matched to a gene: 7. The receptor was derived from a man of 80 years or more with acute or convalescent COVID-19. The sequenced sample was peripheral blood. The rearrangement links TRBV9 to TRBJ2-5; the match to TRBD2 covers 10 bases. In nucleotides, the CDR3 is TGTGCCAGCAGCGTAGCCGGAGCGGGGGGGCACGAGACCCAGTACTTC. Amino acids: CASSVAGAGGHETQYF.